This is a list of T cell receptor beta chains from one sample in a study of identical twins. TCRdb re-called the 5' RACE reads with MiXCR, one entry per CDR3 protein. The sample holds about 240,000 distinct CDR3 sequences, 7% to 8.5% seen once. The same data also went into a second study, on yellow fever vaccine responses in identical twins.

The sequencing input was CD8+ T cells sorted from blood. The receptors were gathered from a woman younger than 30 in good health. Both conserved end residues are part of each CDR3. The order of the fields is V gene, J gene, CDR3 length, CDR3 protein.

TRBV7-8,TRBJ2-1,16,CASSFERTYSYNEQFF
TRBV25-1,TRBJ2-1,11,CASSEGVGRFF
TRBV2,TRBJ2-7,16,CASSEGDLAGSYEQYF
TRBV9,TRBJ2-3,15,CASSVYSFSTDTQYF
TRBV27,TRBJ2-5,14,CASSTRARQETQYF
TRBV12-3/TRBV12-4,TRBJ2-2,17,CASSSGGRAVYTGELFF
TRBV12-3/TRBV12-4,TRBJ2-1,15,CASSVSGRVNNEQFF
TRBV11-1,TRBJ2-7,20,CASSLTSGRPQALWIYEQYF
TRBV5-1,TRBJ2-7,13,CASSPPGVYEQYF
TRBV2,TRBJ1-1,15,CASSSSEPMNTEAFF
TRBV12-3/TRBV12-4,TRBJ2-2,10,CASSFGELFF
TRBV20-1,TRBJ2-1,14,CSARGLAAHNEQFF
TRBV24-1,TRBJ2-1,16,CATSDTGTPIANEQFF
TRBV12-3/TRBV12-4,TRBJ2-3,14,CASRSGGSPDTQYF
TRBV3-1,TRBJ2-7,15,CASSHGLAGAYEQYF
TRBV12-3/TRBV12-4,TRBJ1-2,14,CASSFGGGAYGYTF
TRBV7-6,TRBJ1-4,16,CASSSQPKPTNEKLFF
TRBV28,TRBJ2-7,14,CASRSTGNSYEQYF
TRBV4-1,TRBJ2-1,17,CASSQDRRASSYNEQFF
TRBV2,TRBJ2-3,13,CARAGQGIDTQYF
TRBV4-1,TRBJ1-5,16,CASSHDPTAYNQPQHF
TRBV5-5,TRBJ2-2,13,CASSFDLTGELFF
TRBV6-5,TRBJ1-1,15,CASSYPGPGGTEAFF
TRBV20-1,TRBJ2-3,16,CSGTSWLAGGPDTQYF
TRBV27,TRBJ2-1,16,CASSLYTSGRTREQFF
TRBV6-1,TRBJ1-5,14,CASSPGQGAQPQHF
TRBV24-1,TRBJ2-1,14,CATSVIGRENEQFF
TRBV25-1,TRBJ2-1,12,CASSVHSFWQFF
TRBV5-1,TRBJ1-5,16,CASSLGGEGSDQPQHF
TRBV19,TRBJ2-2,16,CASSIAPSGRTGELFF